Listed below are T cell receptor beta chains from one sample, sequenced in a study of T-cell reconstitution after alpha-beta-depleted transplantation in children. Via MiXCR, TCRdb re-called the PCR reads, giving one row per CDR3 protein. The top ten hold 0.65% to 0.9% of the sample, which has under 850,000 distinct CDR3 sequences, less than 15% seen once. This material consisted of PBMCs, taken before TCRalphabeta/CD19-depleted stem cell transplant. The receptors here all came from a girl aged 2 to 9 with congenital amegakaryocytic thrombocytopenia, due to receive a stem cell transplant. CDR3s include the opening cysteine and the closing phenylalanine or tryptophan. The order of the fields is J gene, V gene, D gene, clone size, CDR3 DNA, CDR3 protein. A D gene is named only where the DNA matches it firmly. Clone size appears in some rows only: once, few, many, or a class for an expanded clone.

TRBJ2-5 | TRBV12-3/TRBV12-4 | . | many | TGTGCCAGCAGTTTTATGTACCAAGAGACCCAGTACTTC | CASSFMYQETQYF
TRBJ2-5 | TRBV10-3 | TRBD2 | few | TGTGCCATCAGTGAGTCGACTAGCGGGAGTTACGACGTCTCAGAGACCCAGTACTTC | CAISESTSGSYDVSETQYF
TRBJ2-4 | TRBV5-1 | TRBD2 | many | TGCGCCAGCAGCTTGCTAGCGGGACCTCTAGCCAAAAACATTCAGTACTTC | CASSLLAGPLAKNIQYF
TRBJ2-5 | TRBV29-1 | TRBD2 | . | TGCAGCGTAATTGCGGGAGGAGGCGAGACCCAGTACTTC | CSVIAGGGETQYF
TRBJ2-2 | TRBV5-1 | TRBD2 | few | TGCGCCAGCAGCCTAGCGGAGGGGAACACCGGGGAGCTGTTTTTT | CASSLAEGNTGELFF
TRBJ1-1 | TRBV29-1 | TRBD1 | many | TGCAGCGTCAGGGGGCTGAACACTGAAGCTTTCTTT | CSVRGLNTEAFF
TRBJ2-1 | TRBV5-1 | . | few | TGCGCCAGCAGCCCCTTAAGGGATGAGCAGTTCTTC | CASSPLRDEQFF
TRBJ2-2 | TRBV4-1 | TRBD2 | few | TGCGCCAGCAGCCAAGTTATCACGGGAGGGTACACCGGGGAGCTGTTTTTT | CASSQVITGGYTGELFF
TRBJ1-5 | TRBV20-1 | . | . | TGCAGTGCTAGAAAGGGGTTTAGCAATCAGCCCCAGCATTTT | CSARKGFSNQPQHF
TRBJ1-1 | TRBV29-1 | . | . | TGCAGCGGTCGGACAGCCCGATTCACTGAAGCTTTCTTT | CSGRTARFTEAFF
TRBJ2-3 | TRBV11-2 | TRBD2 | few | TGTGCCAGCAGCTTGCAAAGCGGGATAAATACAGATACGCAGTATTTT | CASSLQSGINTDTQYF
TRBJ2-1 | TRBV7-9 | . | . | TGTGCCAGCAGCACAGTAGCGGACCTCTACAATGAGCAGTTCTTC | CASSTVADLYNEQFF
TRBJ2-5 | TRBV5-1 | . | . | TGCGCCAGCAGCTTAGGAAGCCCTTCGTACCAAGAGACCCAGTACTTC | CASSLGSPSYQETQYF
TRBJ1-3 | TRBV4-1 | . | few | TGCGCCAGCAGCCAGGTGACAGACTCTGGAAACACCATATATTTT | CASSQVTDSGNTIYF
TRBJ2-1 | TRBV12-3/TRBV12-4 | TRBD1 | . | TGTGCCAGCAGTCCCCCCCGGGTCGGGACAGGGCCCAATGAGCAGTTCTTC | CASSPPRVGTGPNEQFF
TRBJ2-2 | TRBV12-3/TRBV12-4 | . | many | TGTGCCAGCAGTTTGGGCGCCACGGGCACCGGGGAGCTGTTTTTT | CASSLGATGTGELFF
TRBJ2-1 | TRBV29-1 | . | . | TGCAGCGTTGGCCCTAACGGTTTAGGTGAGCAGTTCTTC | CSVGPNGLGEQFF
TRBJ2-5 | TRBV12-3/TRBV12-4 | TRBD1 | many | TGTGCCAGCAGCCCCGGACAGGCCTTGGGGGCCCAGTACTTC | CASSPGQALGAQYF
TRBJ2-3 | TRBV4-1 | TRBD2 | . | TGCGCCAGCAGCCAAGATATCCCCTTGGGAGCGGGGTTCACAGATACGCAGTATTTT | CASSQDIPLGAGFTDTQYF
TRBJ2-2 | TRBV10-3 | TRBD1 | . | TGTGCCATCAGTGATCCGGGACAGGGTGGGGACACCGGGGAGCTGTTTTTT | CAISDPGQGGDTGELFF
TRBJ2-2 | TRBV20-1 | TRBD1 | . | TGCAGTGCCACGGAAGGGACAGGCATCACCGGGGAGCTGTTTTTT | CSATEGTGITGELFF
TRBJ2-3 | TRBV7-6 | TRBD2 | many | TGTGCCAGCAGCTTAAGTAGCGGGCGCCATTGGACAGATACGCAGTATTTT | CASSLSSGRHWTDTQYF
TRBJ2-5 | TRBV28 | TRBD2 | . | TGTGCCAGCAGTCTACATCTAGCGGGAGTTGGCAGAGAGACCCAGTACTTC | CASSLHLAGVGRETQYF
TRBJ1-4 | TRBV20-1 | . | many | TGCAGTGCTAGTCCAACAAGAACCACCCTTAATGAAAAACTGTTTTTT | CSASPTRTTLNEKLFF
TRBJ2-1 | TRBV11-1 | . | many | TGTGCCAGCAGCCTTAGCGCCTACTCCTACAATGAGCAGTTCTTC | CASSLSAYSYNEQFF
TRBJ2-1 | TRBV7-2 | . | few | TGTGCCAGCAGCTTAATGGACTCTGGTGAGCAGTTCTTC | CASSLMDSGEQFF
TRBJ1-3 | TRBV5-1 | . | . | TGCGCCAGCAGCTTGGGGGATCGGACAGTTTCTGGAAACACCATATATTTT | CASSLGDRTVSGNTIYF